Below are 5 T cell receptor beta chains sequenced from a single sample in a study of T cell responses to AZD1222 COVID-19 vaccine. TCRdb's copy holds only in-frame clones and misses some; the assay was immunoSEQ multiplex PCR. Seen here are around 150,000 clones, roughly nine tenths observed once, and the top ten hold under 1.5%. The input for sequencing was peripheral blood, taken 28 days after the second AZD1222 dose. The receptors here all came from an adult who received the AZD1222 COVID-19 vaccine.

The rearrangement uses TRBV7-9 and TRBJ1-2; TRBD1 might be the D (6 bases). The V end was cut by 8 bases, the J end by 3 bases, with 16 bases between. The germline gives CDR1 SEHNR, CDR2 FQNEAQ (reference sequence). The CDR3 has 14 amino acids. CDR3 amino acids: CASSRQEEDYGYTF. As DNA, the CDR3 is TGTGCCAGCTCACGACAGGAAGAGGACTATGGCTACACCTTC.

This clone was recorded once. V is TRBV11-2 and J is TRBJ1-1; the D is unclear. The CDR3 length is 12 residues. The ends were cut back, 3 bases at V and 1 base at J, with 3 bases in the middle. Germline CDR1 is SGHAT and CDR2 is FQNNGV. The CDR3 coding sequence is TGTGCCAGCAGCTTCGGGAACACTGAAGCTTTCTTT. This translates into CASSFGNTEAFF. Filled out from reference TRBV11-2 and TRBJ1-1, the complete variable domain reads EAGVAQSPRYKIIEKRQSVAFWCNPISGHATLYWYQQILGQGPKLLIQFQNNGVVDDSQLPKDRFSAERLKGVDSTLKIQPAKLEDSAVYLCASSFGNTEAFFGQGTRLTVV.

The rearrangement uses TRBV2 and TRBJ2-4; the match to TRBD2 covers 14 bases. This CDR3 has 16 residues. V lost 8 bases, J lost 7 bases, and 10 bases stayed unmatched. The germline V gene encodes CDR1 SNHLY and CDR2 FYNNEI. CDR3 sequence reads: CASRGLAGGSPNIQYF. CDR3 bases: TGTGCCAGCCGTGGACTAGCGGGGGGCTCCCCTAACATTCAGTACTTC.

The CDR3 spells CASSRSGLAVTSSYNEQFF. The CDR3 DNA sequence: TGCGCCAGCAGTAGGTCGGGACTAGCGGTTACGAGCTCCTACAATGAGCAGTTCTTC. J is TRBJ2-1 and V is TRBV4-1; 11 bases line up with TRBD2. The CDR3 totals 19 residues. Germline loops: CDR1 MGHRA, CDR2 YSYEKL. V gave up 6 bases and J gave up 0 bases; unmatched junction bases: 13.

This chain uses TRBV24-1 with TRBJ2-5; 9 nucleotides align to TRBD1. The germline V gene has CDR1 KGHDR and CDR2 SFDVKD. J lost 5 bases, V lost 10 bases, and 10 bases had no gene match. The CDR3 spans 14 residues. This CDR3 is CATSRTGAGETQYF. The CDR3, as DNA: TGTGCCACGTCCCGGACAGGGGCCGGGGAGACCCAGTACTTC.